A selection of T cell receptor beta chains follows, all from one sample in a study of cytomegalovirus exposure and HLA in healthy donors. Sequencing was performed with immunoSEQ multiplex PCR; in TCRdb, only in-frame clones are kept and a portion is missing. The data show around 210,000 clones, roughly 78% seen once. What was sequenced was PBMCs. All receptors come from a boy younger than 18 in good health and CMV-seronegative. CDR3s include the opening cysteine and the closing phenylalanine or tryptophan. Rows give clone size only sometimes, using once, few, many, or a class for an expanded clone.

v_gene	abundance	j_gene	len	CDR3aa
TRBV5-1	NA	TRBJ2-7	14	CASSPGQGYYEQYF
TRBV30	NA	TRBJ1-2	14	CAWSGGRANYGYTF
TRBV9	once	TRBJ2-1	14	CASSSGQTYNEQFF
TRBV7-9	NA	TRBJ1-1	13	CASSLPYNTEAFF
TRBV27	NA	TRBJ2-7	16	CASSFGGGQHPYEQYF
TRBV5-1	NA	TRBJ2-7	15	CASSLEGRTPPEQYF
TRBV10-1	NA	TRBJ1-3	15	CASSDPGSEGNTIYF
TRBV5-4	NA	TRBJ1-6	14	CASSLQGGNSPLHF
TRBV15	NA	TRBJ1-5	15	CATSRDGSDNQPQHF
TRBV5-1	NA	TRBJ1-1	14	CASDRDSGSTEAFF
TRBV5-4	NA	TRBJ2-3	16	CASSPGGTSLPDTQYF
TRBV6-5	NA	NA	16	CASSLSSGRASYEQYF
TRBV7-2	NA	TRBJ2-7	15	CASSFRTGGDYEQYF